One sample yielded the 22 T cell receptor beta chains listed below, sequenced in a study of T cell responses to AZD1222 COVID-19 vaccine. The repertoire was sequenced with immunoSEQ multiplex PCR; TCRdb's copy has only in-frame clones and lacks some. In the table there are 140,000 to 150,000 clones, 91% of which are singletons. Source: peripheral blood, taken on day 0 of AZD1222 vaccination. The receptors come from an adult in good health.

V usage is TRBV19 and J usage is TRBJ2-3, with TRBD2 identical over 9 bases. The CDR3 runs to 17 residues. Germline V gives CDR1 LNHDA, CDR2 SQIVND (reference sequence). V shed 3 bases, J shed 2 bases, and the junction held 9 bases outside the gene matches. CDR3: CASSIEVAGGPTDTQYF. The CDR3 region has the DNA TGTGCCAGTAGTATCGAAGTTGCGGGAGGGCCCACAGATACGCAGTATTTT.

V usage is TRBV6-5 and J usage is TRBJ1-1; D is possibly TRBD1 (5 bases). Per germline, CDR1 MNHEY and CDR2 SVGAGI. The V gene lost 6 bases and the J gene lost 4 bases, with 12 bases spanning the gap. The CDR3 length is 13 residues. CDR3 loop: CASSPQGTTEAFF. CDR3 nucleotides: TGTGCCAGCAGCCCCCAGGGTACCACTGAAGCTTTCTTT.

The J gene is TRBJ1-4, the V gene TRBV18, with a possible D match to TRBD1 (5 bases). V lost 2 bases, J lost 8 bases, and 15 bases lay in between. The V gene's germline CDR1 is KGHSH and CDR2 LQKENI. The CDR3 extends over 15 amino acids. CDR3 amino acids: CASSPRADKGEKLFF. DNA for the CDR3: TGTGCCAGCTCACCAAGGGCGGATAAGGGGGAAAAACTGTTTTTT.

The J gene is TRBJ2-7, the V gene TRBV12-5; tentative D call: TRBD1 (5 bases). CDR1 is LGHNT and CDR2 is FRNRAP in the germline V gene. The CDR3 is 13 residues long. The V end lost 4 bases, the J end lost 4 bases, and 11 bases lay between the germline ends. CDR3 coding DNA: TGTGCTAGTGGTTGGGGCGGAACATACGAGCAGTACTTC. Protein sequence: CASGWGGTYEQYF.

The chain recombines TRBV18 with TRBJ1-5; possibly TRBD1 for D (5 bases). The CDR3 sequence is 13 residues long. Germline CDR1 and CDR2: KGHSH and LQKENI. V was cut by 5 bases and J by 7 bases, with 12 bases left in between. The chain's CDR3 is CASSVQEGQPQHF. The CDR3, as DNA: TGTGCCAGCTCAGTACAGGAAGGGCAGCCCCAGCATTTT. Using reference TRBV18 and TRBJ1-5 for the parts outside the CDR3, the full variable domain is NAGVMQNPRHLVRRRGQEARLRCSPMKGHSHVYWYRQLPEEGLKFMVYLQKENIIDESGMPKERFSAEFPKEGPSILRIQQVVRGDSAAYFCASSVQEGQPQHFGDGTRLSIL.

This clone is a singleton in its sample. The chain carries TRBV15 and TRBJ2-7, with D tentatively TRBD2 (6 bases). Germline CDR1 LNHNV, CDR2 YYDKDF (reference sequence). This CDR3 has 14 amino acids. Trimming shortened V by 3 bases and J by 3 bases, and 12 bases separated the two germline ends. The CDR3 nucleotides read TGTGCCACCAGCAGGGGACTTGGGGACTACGAGCAGTACTTC. It translates to CATSRGLGDYEQYF.

The chain combines TRBV19 with TRBJ2-3; 12 nucleotides match TRBD2. Per germline, CDR1 LNHDA and CDR2 SQIVND (reference sequence). This CDR3 has 17 amino acids. The V gene end was trimmed by 6 bases and the J gene end by 4 bases; junction bases not matched to a gene: 11. CDR3 loop: CASRIGSSGRAPDTQYF. DNA for the CDR3: TGTGCCAGTAGGATCGGATCTAGCGGGAGGGCACCAGATACGCAGTATTTT.

The CDR3 loop reads CASSDKINTEAFF. CDR3 nucleotide sequence: TGTGCCAGCAGTGATAAGATAAACACTGAAGCTTTCTTT. The gene calls are TRBV25-1 and TRBJ1-1; D unresolved. CDR1 is MGHDK, CDR2 SYGVNS, per germline. This CDR3 is built from 13 residues. The V gene lost 3 bases and the J gene lost 2 bases, with 7 bases spanning the gap.

The chain is built from TRBV11-3 and TRBJ2-1, with 9 bases that match TRBD2. There are 17 residues in the CDR3. Trimming at V came to 5 bases and at J to 7 bases, leaving 15 bases not matched to a gene. CDR1 SGHNT and CDR2 YENEEA come from the germline V gene. The CDR3 sequence: CASSPGRASGGLNEQFF. The CDR3 coding sequence is TGTGCCAGCAGCCCGGGCCGAGCGAGCGGGGGGTTGAATGAGCAGTTCTTC.

The V and J genes are TRBV5-8 and TRBJ1-1; D not certain. Trimming removed 6 bases from V and 4 bases from J, with 19 bases in between. This CDR3 is 15 amino acids long. Germline V CDR1 and CDR2: SGHTS, YDEGEE. The CDR3 bases are TGTGCCAGCACCGGCTGGGAGGGTGCAGGCACTGAAGCTTTCTTT. Translating it yields CASTGWEGAGTEAFF.

The rearrangement links TRBV6-2 or TRBV6-3 to TRBJ1-2; unclear D gene. V lost 0 bases to trimming and J lost 8 bases, with 13 bases between them. This CDR3 spans 14 amino acids. Germline V lookup: CDR1 MNHEY, CDR2 SVGEGT. The chain's CDR3 is CASSYSSIRPGYTF. The CDR3 DNA sequence: TGTGCCAGCAGTTACTCCTCCATACGTCCAGGCTACACCTTC.

The chain carries TRBV19 and TRBJ2-1; 9 bases map to TRBD2. Trimming at V came to 0 bases and at J to 4 bases, leaving 13 bases not matched to a gene. Germline CDR1 LNHDA, CDR2 SQIVND (reference sequence). The CDR3 runs 19 residues. The CDR3 region is CASSIDLGVAGDLYNEQFF. The DNA of the CDR3 is TGTGCCAGTAGTATAGATCTCGGGGTAGCGGGGGACCTTTACAATGAGCAGTTCTTC.

This chain links TRBV5-4 with TRBJ2-7; maybe TRBD2 (7 bases). The CDR3 totals 14 residues. V dropped 7 bases and J dropped 7 bases, with 21 bases sitting between them. Germline V CDR1 and CDR2: SGHNT, YYREEE (reference sequence). CDR3: CASGWGGPEKEQYF. CDR3 bases: TGTGCCAGCGGCTGGGGGGGGCCGGAGAAAGAGCAGTACTTC.

The chain carries TRBV28 and TRBJ1-4, with D perhaps matching TRBD1 (5 bases). The ends were cut back, 7 bases at V and 0 bases at J, with 15 bases in the middle. The germline gives CDR1 MDHEN, CDR2 SYDVKM. This CDR3 is built from 16 residues. The CDR3: CASNHPRGATNEKLFF. DNA of the CDR3: TGTGCCAGCAATCACCCTCGGGGGGCAACTAATGAAAAACTGTTTTTT.

The chain combines TRBV19 with TRBJ1-4; 7 bases fit TRBD1. CDR3 length equals 16 residues. Germline CDR1 LNHDA, CDR2 SQIVND (reference sequence). J lost 2 bases, V lost 3 bases, and 6 bases had no gene match. In DNA, the CDR3 is TGTGCCAGTAGTATCACAGGGGCCTCGACTAATGAAAAACTGTTTTTT. It specifies CASSITGASTNEKLFF. Filled out from reference TRBV19 and TRBJ1-4, the complete variable domain reads DGGITQSPKYLFRKEGQNVTLSCEQNLNHDAMYWYRQDPGQGLRLIYYSQIVNDFQKGDIAEGYSVSREKKESFPLTVTSAQKNPTAFYLCASSITGASTNEKLFFGSGTQLSVL.

The rearrangement joins TRBV6-5 to TRBJ1-6; tentative D call: TRBD1 (6 bases). The V gene lost 2 bases and the J gene lost 7 bases, with 9 bases spanning the gap. The CDR3 extends over 14 amino acids. Germline-derived CDR1 and CDR2 are MNHEY and SVGAGI. CDR3 in amino acids: CASSYGQSNSPLHF. The CDR3 DNA reads as TGTGCCAGCAGTTACGGACAGAGCAATTCACCCCTCCACTTT.

The J gene is TRBJ1-4, the V gene TRBV7-2, with D possibly TRBD1 on 5 matching bases. V was trimmed by 4 bases and J by 4 bases, leaving 22 bases between them. The CDR3 extends over 18 amino acids. Per germline, CDR1 SGHTA and CDR2 FQGNSA. The CDR3 loop reads CASSSSPLENRFNEKLFF. The CDR3 DNA reads TGTGCCAGCAGCTCCTCCCCCCTTGAGAACAGGTTTAATGAAAAACTGTTTTTT.

The chain has TRBV30 and TRBJ1-2; D uncertain. The CDR3 length is 15 residues. CDR1 GTSNPN and CDR2 SVGIG come from the germline V gene (reference sequence). V lost 2 bases, J lost 6 bases, and 19 bases lay in between. The CDR3 is CAWSPLSTGNNGYTF. The CDR3 DNA follows: TGTGCCTGGAGTCCCCTCTCCACGGGGAACAATGGCTACACCTTC. Full variable domain (rest looked up from reference TRBV30 and TRBJ1-2): SQTIHQWPATLVQPVGSPLSLECTVEGTSNPNLYWYRQAAGRGLQLLFYSVGIGQISSEVPQNLSASRPQDRQFILSSKKLLLSDSGFYLCAWSPLSTGNNGYTFGSGTRLTVV.

The chain is built from TRBV27 and TRBJ2-1, with D tentatively TRBD1 (6 bases). Germline values: CDR1 MNHEY, CDR2 SMNVEV (reference sequence). Deletions cut 2 bases from V and 5 bases from J, with 19 bases between. The CDR3 runs 17 residues. CDR3 sequence: CASSLNFPGTSNNEQFF. As DNA, the CDR3 is TGTGCCAGCAGTTTAAACTTCCCCGGGACATCTAACAATGAGCAGTTCTTC.

This chain joins TRBV6-5 and TRBJ2-3, with 13 positions matching TRBD2. Germline-derived CDR1 and CDR2 are MNHEY and SVGAGI. V lost 6 bases and J lost 4; bases outside the gene matches: 4. The CDR3 contains 15 residues. CDR3 region: CASSTGTSGADTQYF. DNA of the CDR3: TGTGCCAGCAGCACCGGGACTAGCGGGGCAGATACGCAGTATTTT.

In its sample, this clone was seen once. DNA of the CDR3: TGTGCCAGCACTGTTGACTCCTACGAGCAGTACTTC. Its translation is CASTVDSYEQYF. The chain has TRBV2 and TRBJ2-7; D is unclear. The CDR3 has 12 amino acids. The germline gives CDR1 SNHLY, CDR2 FYNNEI. Deletions cut 7 bases from V and 0 bases from J, with 7 bases between.

The chain combines TRBV11-2 with TRBJ1-2; D gene ambiguous. V lost 1 base and J lost 6, with 15 bases in between. Germline-derived CDR1 and CDR2 are SGHAT and FQNNGV. The CDR3 runs 15 residues. The CDR3 loop is CASSLALDPVNGYTF. The CDR3 nucleotides are TGTGCCAGCAGCTTAGCATTGGACCCGGTTAATGGCTACACCTTC. The complete variable domain, with remaining parts taken from reference TRBV11-2 and TRBJ1-2, reads EAGVAQSPRYKIIEKRQSVAFWCNPISGHATLYWYQQILGQGPKLLIQFQNNGVVDDSQLPKDRFSAERLKGVDSTLKIQPAKLEDSAVYLCASSLALDPVNGYTFGSGTRLTVV.